Listed below are T cell receptor beta chains from one sample, sequenced in a study of sequential checkpoint blockade in melanoma. Measured with immunoSEQ multiplex PCR; TCRdb has only the in-frame clones, and not every one. Of 40,000 or so clones in the sample, 86% were seen once. The sample consisted of CD8+ T cells sorted from blood (inferred from file names), taken from a patient given nivolumab and ipilimumab in sequence. The receptors shown here come from a human donor with melanoma. The CDR3 runs from the conserved cysteine through the conserved F or W. Fields, in order: J gene, D gene, V gene, clone size, CDR3 DNA, CDR3 protein. The D gene is left open where the match is weak. Size values are once, few and many counts, or a class for expanded clones, and some rows have none.

j_call: TRBJ2-5
d_call: -
v_call: TRBV25-1
clone_size: -
cdr3_nt: TGTGCCAGCAGTGAATACACCCAGGGGCAAGAGACCCAGTACTTC
cdr3_aa: CASSEYTQGQETQYF

j_call: TRBJ2-5
d_call: -
v_call: TRBV13
clone_size: -
cdr3_nt: TGTGCCAGCAGCAACAGGGCTAGCTACGGTGGAGAGACCCAGTACTTC
cdr3_aa: CASSNRASYGGETQYF

j_call: TRBJ2-7
d_call: TRBD2
v_call: TRBV28
clone_size: -
cdr3_nt: TGTGCCAGCAGTACAAATCCGAGCGGGAGGGCCGGCTACGAGCAGTACTTC
cdr3_aa: CASSTNPSGRAGYEQYF

j_call: TRBJ1-2
d_call: -
v_call: TRBV9
clone_size: once
cdr3_nt: TGTGCCAGCAGCCCGTCGACAGTTTCGAACTATGGCTACACCTTC
cdr3_aa: CASSPSTVSNYGYTF

j_call: TRBJ2-3
d_call: TRBD2
v_call: TRBV4-2
clone_size: -
cdr3_nt: TGTGCCAGCAGCCAAGCCCTTCCCGGGACTAGCATGAGGGATACGCAGTATTTT
cdr3_aa: CASSQALPGTSMRDTQYF

j_call: TRBJ1-1
d_call: -
v_call: TRBV9
clone_size: -
cdr3_nt: TGTGCCAGCAGCGTGAGGGCCTACACTGAAGCTTTCTTT
cdr3_aa: CASSVRAYTEAFF

j_call: TRBJ2-6
d_call: TRBD1
v_call: TRBV15
clone_size: -
cdr3_nt: TGTGCCACCAGCAGGCCGGGACAGGGCGCTGCTGGGGCCAACGTCCTGACTTTC
cdr3_aa: CATSRPGQGAAGANVLTF

j_call: TRBJ1-3
d_call: -
v_call: TRBV28
clone_size: -
cdr3_nt: -
cdr3_aa: CASSSSQALSGNTIYF

j_call: TRBJ2-3
d_call: -
v_call: TRBV9
clone_size: -
cdr3_nt: TGTGCCAGCAGCGTAGAGAGAACTGGTAACACAGATACGCAGTATTTT
cdr3_aa: CASSVERTGNTDTQYF

j_call: TRBJ2-1
d_call: TRBD2
v_call: TRBV9
clone_size: once
cdr3_nt: TGTGCCAGCAGCGTACCCGGGGGGAGGGCCAGCAATGAGCAGTTCTTC
cdr3_aa: CASSVPGGRASNEQFF

j_call: TRBJ2-2
d_call: -
v_call: TRBV27
clone_size: -
cdr3_nt: TGTGCCAGCAGTCAGGGGTTGGCCGGGGAGCTGTTTTTT
cdr3_aa: CASSQGLAGELFF

j_call: TRBJ2-1
d_call: TRBD2
v_call: TRBV30
clone_size: -
cdr3_nt: TGTGCCTGGAGGGCTCGACTAGCGGGATCCTACAATGAGCAGTTCTTC
cdr3_aa: CAWRARLAGSYNEQFF

j_call: TRBJ1-2
d_call: -
v_call: TRBV11-3
clone_size: -
cdr3_nt: TGTGCCAGCAGCTTAGCGACAGACAACTATGGCTACACCTTC
cdr3_aa: CASSLATDNYGYTF

j_call: TRBJ2-1
d_call: -
v_call: TRBV28
clone_size: -
cdr3_nt: TGTGCCAGCAGTTCTATGCGGGACTCCTACAATGAGCAGTTCTTC
cdr3_aa: CASSSMRDSYNEQFF

j_call: TRBJ1-2
d_call: TRBD1
v_call: TRBV4-1
clone_size: -
cdr3_nt: TGCGCCAGCAGCCAAGCCGGGACAGGCTTCTATGGCTACACCTTC
cdr3_aa: CASSQAGTGFYGYTF

j_call: TRBJ2-4
d_call: -
v_call: TRBV4-1
clone_size: once
cdr3_nt: TGCGCCAGCAGCCAACCGACAGTAGGGGCCAAAAACATTCAGTACTTC
cdr3_aa: CASSQPTVGAKNIQYF

j_call: TRBJ2-7
d_call: -
v_call: TRBV28
clone_size: few
cdr3_nt: TGTGCCAGCAGTGTATGGGGGCAAGCCTACGAGCAGTACTTC
cdr3_aa: CASSVWGQAYEQYF

j_call: TRBJ2-5
d_call: TRBD2
v_call: TRBV9
clone_size: -
cdr3_nt: TGTGCCAGCAGCGACCCCAAGGGCGGGAGTCCTTCGGAGACCCAGTACTTC
cdr3_aa: CASSDPKGGSPSETQYF

j_call: TRBJ1-2
d_call: TRBD1
v_call: TRBV25-1
clone_size: -
cdr3_nt: TGTGCCAGCCACAGTGCGACAGGGTATACTAACTATGGCTACACCTTC
cdr3_aa: CASHSATGYTNYGYTF

j_call: TRBJ1-1
d_call: TRBD1
v_call: TRBV4-3
clone_size: -
cdr3_nt: TGCGCCAGCAGCCAAGTGTGGACAGGGTTCCACACTGAAGCTTTCTTT
cdr3_aa: CASSQVWTGFHTEAFF

j_call: TRBJ1-1
d_call: TRBD1
v_call: TRBV2
clone_size: -
cdr3_nt: TGTGCCAGCGTTGAAGTTGCAGGGGGGTCTACTGAAGCTTTCTTT
cdr3_aa: CASVEVAGGSTEAFF

j_call: TRBJ2-1
d_call: TRBD1
v_call: TRBV7-9
clone_size: -
cdr3_nt: TGTGCCAGCAGCTTAGCGGGGACAGGGGACCGCAATGAGCAGTTCTTC
cdr3_aa: CASSLAGTGDRNEQFF

j_call: TRBJ2-5
d_call: TRBD1
v_call: TRBV2
clone_size: -
cdr3_nt: TGTGCCAGCAGTGGAGCCCGACAGGGGGCAATTCAAGAGACCCAGTACTTC
cdr3_aa: CASSGARQGAIQETQYF

j_call: TRBJ1-2
d_call: -
v_call: TRBV19
clone_size: once
cdr3_nt: TGTGCCAGTAGTATAGGGACAGTAGTTAATGGCTACACCTTC
cdr3_aa: CASSIGTVVNGYTF

j_call: TRBJ1-4
d_call: -
v_call: TRBV4-1
clone_size: -
cdr3_nt: TGCGCCAGCAGCCAAGAGGCCTGGCAGACAAATGAAAAACTGTTTTTT
cdr3_aa: CASSQEAWQTNEKLFF

j_call: TRBJ1-3
d_call: -
v_call: TRBV13
clone_size: -
cdr3_nt: TGTGCCAGTCAGGGTTCAGGAAACACCATATATTTT
cdr3_aa: CASQGSGNTIYF

j_call: TRBJ2-5
d_call: -
v_call: TRBV5-6
clone_size: -
cdr3_nt: TGTGCCAGCAGCTTGGCTTCGATGGGGCAGCTGGAGACCCAGTACTTC
cdr3_aa: CASSLASMGQLETQYF

j_call: TRBJ2-7
d_call: TRBD1
v_call: TRBV19
clone_size: -
cdr3_nt: TGTGCCAGTAGTTTCGGACAGGGTCTCCTCTACGAGCAGTACTTC
cdr3_aa: CASSFGQGLLYEQYF

j_call: TRBJ2-3
d_call: -
v_call: TRBV7-9
clone_size: -
cdr3_nt: TGTGCCAGCAGCTTAACCTACACAGATACGCAGTATTTT
cdr3_aa: CASSLTYTDTQYF

j_call: TRBJ2-7
d_call: -
v_call: TRBV4-1
clone_size: -
cdr3_nt: TGCGCCAGCAGCCAACAGGAGGGCTACGAGCAGTACTTC
cdr3_aa: CASSQQEGYEQYF

j_call: TRBJ2-7
d_call: TRBD1
v_call: TRBV18
clone_size: -
cdr3_nt: TGTGCCAGCTCGGCCCTTGACAGGGTCGATGCCTACGAGCAGTACTTC
cdr3_aa: CASSALDRVDAYEQYF

j_call: TRBJ1-2
d_call: -
v_call: TRBV19
clone_size: -
cdr3_nt: TGTGCCAGTAGTCCTGTAACAGGTACTAACTATGGCTACACCTTC
cdr3_aa: CASSPVTGTNYGYTF

j_call: TRBJ2-1
d_call: TRBD2
v_call: TRBV10-1
clone_size: medium-sized
cdr3_nt: TGCGCCAGCAGTGAGGGGACTAGCGGGAGGTCGGATGAGCAGTTCTTC
cdr3_aa: CASSEGTSGRSDEQFF

j_call: TRBJ1-1
d_call: TRBD1
v_call: TRBV11-2
clone_size: -
cdr3_nt: TGTGCCAGCAGCTTAGCCCCAGGGGGTTTGACTGAAGCTTTCTTT
cdr3_aa: CASSLAPGGLTEAFF